This T cell receptor (beta chain) is from a study of tumor and adjacent non-tumor tissue in lung cancer. RNA was extracted from bulk tissue without any cell sorting. The normal lung tissue was taken more than 3 cm from the tumor edge. Three rounds of nested PCR, following a modified ARM-PCR protocol, produced the TCRbeta library. TCRdb itself ran the multiplex PCR reads through MiXCR, one entry per CDR3 protein. The profile shows around 99,000 distinct CDR3 sequences, 60% to 65% of them singletons. CDR3 length: 14 residues. To note about this clonotype: One junction end does not reproduce the germline sequence, and a read error may be involved.

This rearrangement joins TRBV12-3 or TRBV12-4 to TRBJ1-2; the D gene is possibly TRBD1 (6 bases). This TCR was sampled from a man aged 60-69 years with non-small cell lung cancer. Sequencing was done on a sample of distant non-tumor lung tissue. This chain's CDR3 is CVSSFVGGMDGHTF. Here the CDR3 DNA reads TGTGTCAGCAGTTTTGTGGGGGGCATGGATGGCCACACCTTC.